This TCR beta chain was retrieved from a study of control samples from healthy donors and cancer patients. Trimming pared 10 bases from V and 1 base from J, leaving 17 bases between. Per germline, CDR1 ENHRY and CDR2 SYGVKD. This CDR3 comprises 15 residues. Only in-frame clones appear in the TCRdb table, and some are missing; sequencing was by immunoSEQ multiplex PCR. The table shows about 170,000 clones, with about 93% occurring only once. This clonotype originated in a woman aged 60-75 years in good health. Specimen: blood. This chain connects TRBV10-3 to TRBJ1-3; D call uncertain. CDR3 sequence (DNA): TGTGCCACGAAGCCCCGGACTGATTCTGGAAACACCATATATTTT. This encodes CATKPRTDSGNTIYF.